The present TCR beta chain was sequenced within a study of T-cell reconstitution after alpha-beta-depleted transplantation in children. During its preparation, the TCRbeta library received unique molecular identifiers. TCRdb reanalysed the PCR reads using MiXCR and keeps one entry per CDR3 protein. This table holds about half a million distinct CDR3 sequences, about 12% found once. This clonotype was counted a few times. J gave up 3 bases and V 7 bases, and 6 bases lay outside the gene matches. The CDR3 has 15 amino acids. The chain uses TRBV12-3 or TRBV12-4 and TRBJ2-3; 11 nucleotides align to TRBD2. This clonotype was sampled from a human donor who donated a stem cell graft to a child with combined immunodeficiency. Sequencing was performed on PBMCs from the stem cell graft donor, taken from the stem cell graft. The CDR3 reads CASILSGRATDTQYF. The DNA of the CDR3 is TGTGCCAGCATTCTTAGCGGGAGGGCAACAGATACGCAGTATTTT.